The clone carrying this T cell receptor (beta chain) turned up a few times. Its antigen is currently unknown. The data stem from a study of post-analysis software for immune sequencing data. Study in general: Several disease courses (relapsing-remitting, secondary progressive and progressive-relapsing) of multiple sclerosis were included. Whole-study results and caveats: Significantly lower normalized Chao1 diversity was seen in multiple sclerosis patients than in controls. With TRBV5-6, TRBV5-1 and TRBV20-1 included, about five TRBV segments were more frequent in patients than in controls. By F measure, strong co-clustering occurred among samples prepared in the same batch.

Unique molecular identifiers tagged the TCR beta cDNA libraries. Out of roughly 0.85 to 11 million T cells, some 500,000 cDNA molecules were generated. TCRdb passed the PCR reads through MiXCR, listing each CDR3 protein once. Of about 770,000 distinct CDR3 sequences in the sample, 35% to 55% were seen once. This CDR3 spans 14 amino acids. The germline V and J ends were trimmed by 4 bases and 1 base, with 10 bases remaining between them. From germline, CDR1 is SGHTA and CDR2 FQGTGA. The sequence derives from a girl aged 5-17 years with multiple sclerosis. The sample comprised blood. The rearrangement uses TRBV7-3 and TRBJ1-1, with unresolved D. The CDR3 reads CASSSIHSNTEAFF. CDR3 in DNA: TGTGCCAGCAGCTCAATACACTCGAACACTGAAGCTTTCTTT.